The present TCR beta chain was sequenced within a study of blood T cell repertoires in COVID-19. Background on the study: Samples of COVID-19 (acute and convalescent) were obtained from the United States, Italy and Spain. Nucleic acid was either cDNA or gDNA, and it came from T cells, B-cell-depleted T cells, or PBMCs.

CDR1 and CDR2 from the germline V gene are SEHNR and FQNEAQ (reference sequence). Trimming took off 4 bases at V and 5 bases at J, with 15 bases between the two ends. The CDR3 is 15 residues long. Per the original methods: Reference gene primer amplification gave nucleated cell count estimates. Generated by immunoSEQ multiplex PCR, the TCRdb table keeps only in-frame clones and is missing some. That table supplies the V and J calls and clone size; D and trimming were determined from the DNA. This repertoire shows roughly 320,000 clones, just under 90% found once; its top ten account for approximately 6%.

The chain joins TRBV7-9 to TRBJ1-5, with D maybe TRBD1 (5 bases). Sequencing was carried out using peripheral blood. This sequence originates from a woman aged 50 to 60 with COVID-19, enrolled during active disease. The CDR3 DNA follows: TGTGCCAGCAGCTCCCCTGGAGGGGTCGATCAGCCCCAGCATTTT. Its protein is CASSSPGGVDQPQHF.